Listed below are T cell receptor beta chains from one sample, sequenced in a study of blood T cell repertoires in COVID-19. The assay was immunoSEQ multiplex PCR, and TCRdb's table has in-frame clones only and misses some. The sample has around 310,000 clones; roughly 86% are singletons. Source material: PBMCs or T cells enriched from blood (not recorded which). These receptors were taken from a woman aged 30 to 39 who had recovered from COVID-19. CDR3s include the opening cysteine and the closing phenylalanine or tryptophan. A D gene is named only where the DNA matches it firmly. Rows may omit the clone size; those that give it use once, few, many or a size class.

CASGGDRDYEQYF,TGTGCCTCTGGGGGGGACAGGGACTACGAGCAGTACTTC,TRBJ2-7,TRBV11-2,.,TRBD1
CASSPGDRETQYF,TGTGCCAGCAGCCCGGGAGATAGGGAGACCCAGTACTTC,TRBJ2-5,TRBV3-1/TRBV3-2,.,.
CASSPIHGLRTSGRSEQYF,TGTGCCAGCAGCCCAATACACGGCCTCAGGACTAGCGGGAGAAGCGAGCAGTACTTC,TRBJ2-7,TRBV7-6,.,TRBD2
CASAWDFPTNTDTQYF,TGTGCCAGTGCTTGGGACTTCCCAACTAACACAGATACGCAGTATTTT,TRBJ2-3,TRBV19,.,.
CASSLGDSFSEQYF,TGTGCCAGCAGCCTGGGGGACAGCTTCAGCGAGCAGTACTTC,TRBJ2-7,TRBV5-8,once,TRBD1
CAWSAGLADVTDTQYF,TGTGCCTGGAGCGCCGGGTTAGCGGATGTCACAGATACGCAGTATTTT,TRBJ2-3,TRBV30,.,.
CAISSGLAGVTPHEQYF,TGTGCCATCAGTTCTGGACTAGCGGGAGTAACTCCCCACGAGCAGTACTTC,TRBJ2-7,TRBV10-3,.,TRBD2
CASSPSPNSPLHF,TGTGCCAGCAGCCCGAGTCCTAATTCACCCCTCCACTTT,TRBJ1-6,TRBV13,.,.
CASSLTLGAGQPQHF,TGTGCCAGCAGTTTGACCCTGGGGGCAGGTCAGCCCCAGCATTTT,TRBJ1-5,TRBV6-2/TRBV6-3,.,.
CATRLASTDTQYF,TGTGCCACCCGCTTGGCCTCCACAGATACGCAGTATTTT,TRBJ2-3,TRBV15,.,.
CASSQGHDQETQYF,TGTGCCAGCAGCCAAGGACACGATCAAGAGACCCAGTACTTC,TRBJ2-5,TRBV3-1/TRBV3-2,.,.
CASSLAGLAPDTQYF,TGTGCCAGCAGCTTAGCTGGACTAGCCCCAGATACGCAGTATTTT,TRBJ2-3,TRBV7-2,.,TRBD2
CASSSGGAGTEAFF,TGTGCCAGCAGCTCCGGGGGGGCCGGGACTGAAGCTTTCTTT,TRBJ1-1,TRBV6-6,.,.
CASRTGTGSYNEQFF,TGTGCCAGTAGGACAGGGACCGGCTCCTACAATGAGCAGTTCTTC,TRBJ2-1,TRBV2,once,TRBD1
CATSRGGQMGNQPQHF,TGTGCCACCAGCAGAGGTGGACAGATGGGCAATCAGCCCCAGCATTTT,TRBJ1-5,TRBV15,.,.
CASSSTGGDQPQHF,TGTGCCAGCAGCTCAACAGGGGGGGATCAGCCCCAGCATTTT,TRBJ1-5,TRBV7-2,.,TRBD1
CASSPTGEFYGYTF,TGTGCCAGCAGCCCCACAGGGGAATTTTATGGCTACACCTTC,TRBJ1-2,TRBV7-2,few,TRBD1
CAILGLYNEQFF,TGTGCCATCCTGGGACTCTACAATGAGCAGTTCTTC,TRBJ2-1,TRBV10-3,.,.
CASSLTGYYGYTF,TGTGCCAGCAGCCTGACAGGGTACTATGGCTACACCTTC,TRBJ1-2,TRBV25-1,.,TRBD1
CASSPPTDSGNTIYF,TGTGCCAGCAGTCCCCCCACAGACTCTGGAAACACCATATATTTT,TRBJ1-3,TRBV28,many,.
CASSPLAGAGDTQYF,TGTGCTAGCAGCCCACTAGCGGGAGCCGGAGATACGCAGTATTTT,TRBJ2-3,TRBV7-7,.,TRBD2
CASSPRQGASYGYTF,TGTGCCAGCAGCCCCAGACAGGGGGCTTCCTATGGCTACACCTTC,TRBJ1-2,TRBV11-2,.,TRBD1
CASSSPGQGTGELFF,TGTGCCAGCAGCTCACCGGGACAGGGCACCGGGGAGCTGTTTTTT,TRBJ2-2,TRBV7-6,.,TRBD1
CASSPMEVHGYTF,TGTGCCAGCAGCCCGATGGAGGTCCATGGCTACACCTTC,TRBJ1-2,TRBV5-6,.,.
CASSYSYREGHEQFF,TGTGCCAGCAGTTACTCGTACAGGGAAGGTCATGAGCAGTTCTTC,TRBJ2-1,TRBV6-5,.,.
CASTLLYDRPIAPDYGYTF,TGTGCCAGCACCCTACTGTACGACAGGCCGATTGCCCCAGACTATGGCTACACCTTC,TRBJ1-2,TRBV5-5,few,.
CASTRNAEPQHF,TGTGCCAGTACTCGAAACGCGGAGCCCCAGCATTTT,TRBJ1-5,TRBV19,.,.
CASSPNRDRGLLAYGYTF,TGTGCCAGTAGTCCTAACCGGGACAGGGGTTTATTGGCCTATGGCTACACCTTC,TRBJ1-2,TRBV19,few,TRBD1
CASSLGRVYYGYTF,TGTGCCAGCAGTTTAGGGAGGGTCTACTATGGCTACACCTTC,TRBJ1-2,TRBV28,few,.
CASSLGRAMFGELFF,TGTGCCAGCAGTTTAGGCAGGGCCATGTTCGGGGAGCTGTTTTTT,TRBJ2-2,TRBV28,.,.
CASSVDFGGAPYEQYF,TGTGCCAGCAGCGTAGATTTCGGGGGGGCTCCCTACGAGCAGTACTTC,TRBJ2-7,TRBV9,.,TRBD2
CASRLVMNTEAFF,TGTGCCAGCAGACTGGTCATGAACACTGAAGCTTTCTTT,TRBJ1-1,TRBV28,.,.
CASSWTGNIYEQYF,TGTGCCAGCAGTTGGACAGGGAATATCTACGAGCAGTACTTC,TRBJ2-7,TRBV6-2/TRBV6-3,.,TRBD1
CASSQATGDQPQHF,TGTGCCAGCAGCCAAGCGACAGGGGATCAGCCCCAGCATTTT,TRBJ1-5,TRBV3-1/TRBV3-2,.,TRBD1
CSVRGNSGNTIYF,TGCAGCGTTCGAGGGAACTCTGGAAACACCATATATTTT,TRBJ1-3,TRBV29-1,.,.
CASSLSNTEAFF,TGTGCCAGCAGCTTGTCAAACACTGAAGCTTTCTTT,TRBJ1-1,TRBV11-2,.,.
CASSRTSGSSYNEQFF,TGTGCCAGCAGCCGCACGAGCGGGTCCTCCTACAATGAGCAGTTCTTC,TRBJ2-1,TRBV4-2,.,.
CASSIDGAGTEAFF,TGTGCCAGTAGTATAGATGGGGCTGGCACTGAAGCTTTCTTT,TRBJ1-1,TRBV19,once,.
CATREGGWMNTEAFF,TGTGCCACCCGAGAAGGGGGATGGATGAACACTGAAGCTTTCTTT,TRBJ1-1,TRBV19,.,.
CASSQGSPSDSPLHF,TGCGCCAGCAGCCAAGGGAGCCCGTCGGATTCACCCCTCCACTTT,TRBJ1-6,TRBV4-1,many,.
CASSMAPTGNEQYF,TGTGCCAGTAGTATGGCCCCCACGGGTAACGAGCAGTACTTC,TRBJ2-7,TRBV19,.,.
CASSPAGFNTGELFF,TGTGCCAGCAGCCCGGCGGGCTTCAACACCGGGGAGCTGTTTTTT,TRBJ2-2,TRBV7-2,.,.
CASSIGGGKPTNTEAFF,TGTGCCAGTAGTATAGGAGGAGGGAAACCCACGAACACTGAAGCTTTCTTT,TRBJ1-1,TRBV19,.,.
CASSLGTSGETYEQYF,TGTGCCAGCAGCTTAGGTACTAGCGGGGAGACCTACGAGCAGTACTTC,TRBJ2-7,TRBV7-9,.,TRBD2
CASSLPPYGGYTF,TGTGCCAGCAGCCTACCACCATACGGGGGCTACACCTTC,TRBJ1-2,TRBV7-3,once,.
CASSQWTGLIYEQYF,TGCGCCAGCAGCCAGTGGACAGGATTAATCTACGAGCAGTACTTC,TRBJ2-7,TRBV4-1,.,TRBD1
CASESDLNYGYTF,TGTGCCAGCGAGAGTGATTTAAACTATGGCTACACCTTC,TRBJ1-2,TRBV6-6,.,.
CATGGAGNTDTQYF,TGTGCCACCGGGGGAGCGGGAAACACAGATACGCAGTATTTT,TRBJ2-3,TRBV28,.,TRBD2
CASSTLTGGGGTQYF,TGTGCCAGCTCAACCCTAACCGGGGGTGGAGGGACCCAGTACTTC,TRBJ2-5,TRBV18,.,.
CASRTRPQEEKLFF,TGCGCCTCCCGAACCAGGCCACAGGAAGAAAAACTGTTTTTT,TRBJ1-4,TRBV5-1,.,.
CASSPHHKFLGELFF,TGTGCCAGCAGCCCCCACCACAAGTTCTTGGGGGAGCTGTTTTTT,TRBJ2-2,TRBV5-8,.,.